This T cell receptor (beta chain) was captured in a study of post-analysis software for immune sequencing data. Study in general: Included courses were relapsing-remitting and secondary progressive multiple sclerosis; progressive-relapsing multiple sclerosis was also included.

Unique molecular identifiers were built into the TCR beta cDNA libraries. Input amounts of 1 to 10 million T cells were used. These gave roughly 0.5 million cDNA molecules, so each molecule approximated one T cell. MiXCR, run by TCRdb on the PCR reads, gives a single entry per CDR3 protein. The sample lists about 190,000 distinct CDR3 sequences, approximately 28% occurring once. To note about this clonotype: The antigen remains undetermined.

Study-wide findings and caveats: For normalized Chao1 diversity, multiple sclerosis patients scored significantly lower than controls did. Samples from one preparation batch, clustered by F measure, grouped strongly together.

Specimen: blood. This TCR was recovered from a girl younger than 18 with multiple sclerosis.

CDR3 amino acids: CASTRQGGGTEAFF. The CDR3 nucleotides are TGTGCCAGCACCAGACAGGGTGGGGGCACTGAAGCTTTCTTT. The chain is built from TRBV7-8 and TRBJ1-1; 7 bases are a match to TRBD1. Germline trimming cut 7 bases from V and 4 bases from J; bases unmatched to any gene: 9. The CDR3 loop spans 14 amino acids. Germline CDR1 reads SGHVS; CDR2 reads FQNEAQ.